Listed here is a single T cell receptor (beta chain). The data were produced by immunoSEQ multiplex PCR, yet TCRdb's version contains in-frame clones alone and is incomplete. The data show over 150,000 clones, 86% seen once. This record belongs to a study of cytomegalovirus exposure and HLA in healthy donors. The germline V gene encodes CDR1 SGHRS and CDR2 YFSETQ. The CDR3 contains 12 residues. V was pared by 4 bases and J by 6 bases, with 9 bases between. This sequence joins TRBV5-1 and TRBJ2-3; D unresolved. This TCR came from a human donor in good health. The sample comprised PBMCs. CDR3: CASSEHRDTQYF. The CDR3 coding sequence is TGCGCCAGCAGCGAGCACCGGGATACGCAGTATTTT.